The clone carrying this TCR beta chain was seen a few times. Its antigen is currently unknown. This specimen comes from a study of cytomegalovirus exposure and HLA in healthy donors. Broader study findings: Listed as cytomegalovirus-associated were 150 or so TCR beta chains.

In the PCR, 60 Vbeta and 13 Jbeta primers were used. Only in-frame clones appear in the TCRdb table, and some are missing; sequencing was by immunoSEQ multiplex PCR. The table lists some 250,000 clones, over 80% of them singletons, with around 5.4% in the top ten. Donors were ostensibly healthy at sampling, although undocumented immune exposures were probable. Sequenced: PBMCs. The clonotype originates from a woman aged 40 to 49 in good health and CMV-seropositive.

CDR3 in DNA: TGTGCCAGCAGCCCCGACAGACTTCGCTCCTACGAGCAGTACTTC. This codes for CASSPDRLRSYEQYF. The gene calls are TRBV11-3 and TRBJ2-7; D perhaps matches TRBD1 (5 bases). V lost 5 bases, J lost 0 bases, and 14 bases lay in between. The CDR3 extends over 15 amino acids. Per germline, CDR1 SGHNT and CDR2 YENEEA.